The TCR beta chain described here comes from a study of blood T cell repertoires in COVID-19. In the source study's methods: Cell counts per sample came from amplifying reference gene primers. Generated by immunoSEQ multiplex PCR, the TCRdb table keeps only in-frame clones and is missing some. The V and J calls and clone size come from that table; D and trimming were worked out from the DNA. The sample records fewer than 70,000 clones, around 76% being singletons. This clone was seen a handful of times. The specimen was peripheral blood. The source is a human donor in a cohort sampled during active COVID-19.

In nucleotides, the CDR3 is TGTGCCAGCAGCACCCCCGGGCCCCAGCATTTT. It translates to CASSTPGPQHF. The gene calls are TRBV7-9 and TRBJ1-5, with D hard to call. The CDR3 is made up of 11 amino acids. Looked up from germline, CDR1 is SEHNR and CDR2 is FQNEAQ (reference sequence). V was cut by 5 bases and J by 9 bases, with 8 bases left in between.